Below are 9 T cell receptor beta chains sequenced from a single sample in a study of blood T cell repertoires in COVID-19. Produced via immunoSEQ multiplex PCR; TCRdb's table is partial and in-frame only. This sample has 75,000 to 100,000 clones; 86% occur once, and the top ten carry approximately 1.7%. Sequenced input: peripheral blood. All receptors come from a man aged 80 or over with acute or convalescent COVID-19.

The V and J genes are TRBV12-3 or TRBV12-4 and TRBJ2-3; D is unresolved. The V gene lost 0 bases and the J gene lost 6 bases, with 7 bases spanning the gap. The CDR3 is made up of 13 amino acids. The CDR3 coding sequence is TGTGCCAGCAGTTTAGCTCGGTCGGATACGCAGTATTTT. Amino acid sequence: CASSLARSDTQYF.

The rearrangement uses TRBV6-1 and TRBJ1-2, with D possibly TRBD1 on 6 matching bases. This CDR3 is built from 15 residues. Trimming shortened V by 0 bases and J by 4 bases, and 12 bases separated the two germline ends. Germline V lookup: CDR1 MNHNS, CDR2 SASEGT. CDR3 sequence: CASSEALAGAYGYTF. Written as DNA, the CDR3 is TGTGCCAGCAGTGAAGCGCTTGCAGGGGCCTATGGCTACACCTTC.

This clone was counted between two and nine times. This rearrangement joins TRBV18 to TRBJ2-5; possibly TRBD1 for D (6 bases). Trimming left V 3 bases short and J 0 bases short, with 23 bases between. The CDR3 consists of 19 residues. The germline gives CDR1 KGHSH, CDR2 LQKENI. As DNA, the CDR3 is TGTGCCAGCTCACCGACCCCCGTGAACAGGGTCAGTAACCAAGAGACCCAGTACTTC. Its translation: CASSPTPVNRVSNQETQYF.

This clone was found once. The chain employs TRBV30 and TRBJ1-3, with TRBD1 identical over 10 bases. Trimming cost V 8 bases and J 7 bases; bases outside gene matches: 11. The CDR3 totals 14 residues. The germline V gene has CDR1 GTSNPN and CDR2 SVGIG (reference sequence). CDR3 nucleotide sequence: TGTGCCGTACAAACCGGGACAGGGGTGAACACCATATATTTT. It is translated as CAVQTGTGVNTIYF. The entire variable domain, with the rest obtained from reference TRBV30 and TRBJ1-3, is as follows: SQTIHQWPATLVQPVGSPLSLECTVEGTSNPNLYWYRQAAGRGLQLLFYSVGIGQISSEVPQNLSASRPQDRQFILSSKKLLLSDSGFYLCAVQTGTGVNTIYFGEGSWLTVV.

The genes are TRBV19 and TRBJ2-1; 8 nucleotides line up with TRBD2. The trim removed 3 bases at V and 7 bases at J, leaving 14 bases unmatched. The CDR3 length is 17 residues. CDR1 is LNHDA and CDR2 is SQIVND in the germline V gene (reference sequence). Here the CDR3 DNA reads TGTGCCAGTAGTATTCTTTCTCGACTAGCGTACTTAAATGAGCAGTTCTTC. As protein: CASSILSRLAYLNEQFF. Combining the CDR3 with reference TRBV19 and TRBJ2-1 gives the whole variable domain DGGITQSPKYLFRKEGQNVTLSCEQNLNHDAMYWYRQDPGQGLRLIYYSQIVNDFQKGDIAEGYSVSREKKESFPLTVTSAQKNPTAFYLCASSILSRLAYLNEQFFGPGTRLTVL.

CDR3 amino acids: CASSRDSYEQYF. For the CDR3, the DNA is TGTGCCAGCAGTAGGGACAGCTACGAGCAGTACTTC. This rearrangement joins TRBV2 to TRBJ2-7, with 7 positions matching TRBD1. There are 12 residues in the CDR3. V was clipped by 5 bases and J by 3 bases; unmatched bases: 1. Germline assignment: CDR1 SNHLY and CDR2 FYNNEI.

The CDR3, as DNA: TGCGCCAGCAGCCAGGGGGGTTTCCAAGAGACCCAGTACTTC. Encoded protein: CASSQGGFQETQYF. V usage is TRBV4-1 and J usage is TRBJ2-5, with D possibly TRBD2 on 6 matching bases. The V gene's germline CDR1 is MGHRA and CDR2 YSYEKL. With 3 bases removed from V and 1 base from J, the gap between germline ends came to 9 bases. This CDR3 region has 14 residues.

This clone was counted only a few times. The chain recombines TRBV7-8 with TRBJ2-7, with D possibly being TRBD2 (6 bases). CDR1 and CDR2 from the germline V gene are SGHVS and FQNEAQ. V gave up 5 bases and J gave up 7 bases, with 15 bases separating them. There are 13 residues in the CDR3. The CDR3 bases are TGTGCCAGCAGCCCCGCGGGGCCAGAAGAGCAGTACTTC. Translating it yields CASSPAGPEEQYF.

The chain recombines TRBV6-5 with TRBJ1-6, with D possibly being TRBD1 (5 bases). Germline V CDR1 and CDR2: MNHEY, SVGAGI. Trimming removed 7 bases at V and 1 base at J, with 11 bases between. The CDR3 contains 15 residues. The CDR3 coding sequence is TGTGCCAGCACTGGGGGGATTTCCTATAATTCACCCCTCCACTTT. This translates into CASTGGISYNSPLHF.